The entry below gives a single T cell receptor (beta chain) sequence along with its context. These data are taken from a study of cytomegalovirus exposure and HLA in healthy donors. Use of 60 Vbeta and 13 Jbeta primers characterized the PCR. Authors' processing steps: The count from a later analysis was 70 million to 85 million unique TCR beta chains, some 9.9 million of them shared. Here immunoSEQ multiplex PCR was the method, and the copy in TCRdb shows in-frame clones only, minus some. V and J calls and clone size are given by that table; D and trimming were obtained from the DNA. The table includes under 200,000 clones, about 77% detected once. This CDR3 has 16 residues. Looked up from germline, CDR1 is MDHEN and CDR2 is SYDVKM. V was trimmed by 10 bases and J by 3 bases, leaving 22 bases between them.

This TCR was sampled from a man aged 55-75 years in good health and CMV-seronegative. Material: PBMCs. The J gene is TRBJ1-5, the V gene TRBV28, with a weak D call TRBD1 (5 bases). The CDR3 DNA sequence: TGTGCCACGAAGGGTTTTAGGGCAGGGAACAATCAGCCCCAGCATTTT. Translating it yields CATKGFRAGNNQPQHF.